The 18 T cell receptor beta chains given below trace back to one sample, sequenced in a study of blood T cell repertoires in COVID-19. Some clones are missing from TCRdb's copy, which holds only in-frame ones; the method was immunoSEQ multiplex PCR. The sample includes some 270,000 clones, 75% to 90% of them seen just once. The sample taken for sequencing was peripheral blood. All receptors come from a young man with acute or convalescent COVID-19.

CDR3 nucleotide sequence: TGTGCCAGCAGTATCCAGGGGATACGCACAGATACGCAGTATTTT. It translates to CASSIQGIRTDTQYF. The chain links TRBV6-6 to TRBJ2-3; TRBD1 is a possible D gene (6 bases). V was cut by 5 bases and J by 1 base, with 13 bases left in between. The CDR3 covers 15 residues. The V gene's germline CDR1 is MNHNY and CDR2 SVGAGI (reference sequence).

The chain has TRBV11-2 and TRBJ2-2; no definite D call. Trimming left V 4 bases short and J 6 bases short, with 15 bases between. Per the germline V gene, CDR1 is SGHAT and CDR2 is FQNNGV. This CDR3 spans 15 amino acids. CDR3 protein: CASSSTLSFSGELFF. Written as DNA, the CDR3 is TGTGCCAGCAGCTCCACATTAAGTTTCTCCGGGGAGCTGTTTTTT. Drawing the rest from reference TRBV11-2 and TRBJ2-2, the complete variable domain is EAGVAQSPRYKIIEKRQSVAFWCNPISGHATLYWYQQILGQGPKLLIQFQNNGVVDDSQLPKDRFSAERLKGVDSTLKIQPAKLEDSAVYLCASSSTLSFSGELFFGEGSRLTVL.

In nucleotides, the CDR3 is TGCGCCAGCAGCCCCGAAGGACAGGCAAGTAATTCACCCCTCCACTTT. Amino acid sequence: CASSPEGQASNSPLHF. The J gene is TRBJ1-6, the V gene TRBV5-1; the match to TRBD1 covers 7 bases. Germline V gene lookup returns CDR1 SGHRS and CDR2 YFSETQ. This CDR3 has 16 residues. The V gene end was trimmed by 4 bases and the J gene end by 6 bases; junction bases not matched to a gene: 10.

The J gene is TRBJ2-7, the V gene TRBV6-5; 8 nucleotides match TRBD1. The V segment lost 5 bases and the J segment 2 bases; nucleotides outside the gene matches: 5. The CDR3 runs to 14 residues. Germline V gene lookup returns CDR1 MNHEY and CDR2 SVGAGI. The CDR3 here is CASSRQGNPYEQYF. The CDR3 DNA reads as TGTGCCAGCAGTAGACAGGGGAATCCCTACGAGCAGTACTTC.

As to this clone: The sample holds other DNA sequences that translate to the same CDR3. This chain links TRBV12-3 or TRBV12-4 with TRBJ1-6; unclear D gene. Trimming cost V 3 bases and J 7 bases, with 7 bases left between them. There are 13 residues in the CDR3. DNA of the CDR3: TGTGCCAGCAGTTTGGGAGGGAATTCACCCCTCCACTTT. Protein: CASSLGGNSPLHF.

The chain is built from TRBV28 and TRBJ2-3, with 7 bases lining up with TRBD1. The CDR3 extends over 14 amino acids. Trimming cost V 4 bases and J 0 bases; bases outside gene matches: 1. Germline V gives CDR1 MDHEN, CDR2 SYDVKM. CDR3 in amino acids: CASSWDRSTDTQYF. The CDR3 bases are TGTGCCAGCAGTTGGGACAGAAGCACAGATACGCAGTATTTT.

This clone has more than one count but fewer than ten. The chain joins TRBV5-8 to TRBJ1-1; a possible D gene is TRBD1 (6 bases). The CDR3 sequence is 14 residues long. Looked up from germline, CDR1 is SGHTS and CDR2 is YDEGEE. Trimming took 4 bases from V and 4 from J, leaving 14 bases between them. The CDR3 DNA is TGTGCCAGCAGCAAATACAAACAGGGCACTGAAGCTTTCTTT. Protein: CASSKYKQGTEAFF.

The genes are TRBV28 and TRBJ1-2; the D is unclear. Germline values: CDR1 MDHEN, CDR2 SYDVKM. CDR3 size: 11 residues. Trimming stripped 8 bases from V and 6 bases from J, with 10 bases between. CDR3 region: CASGRVDGYTF. The DNA for the CDR3 is TGTGCCAGCGGGCGTGTGGATGGCTACACCTTC.

The rearrangement uses TRBV19 and TRBJ2-1; TRBD2 agrees at 10 bases. V gave up 5 bases and J gave up 2 bases; unmatched junction bases: 6. Germline V CDR1 and CDR2: LNHDA, SQIVND (reference sequence). This CDR3 contains 16 residues. CDR3 in DNA: TGTGCCAGTAGTTCCTTAGCGGGAGGTGCCTACAATGAGCAGTTCTTC. It encodes CASSSLAGGAYNEQFF.

This rearrangement joins TRBV7-3 to TRBJ1-2; 7 nucleotides match TRBD1. J gave up 3 bases and V 5 bases, and 9 bases lay outside the gene matches. This CDR3 region has 15 residues. The germline gives CDR1 SGHTA, CDR2 FQGTGA. CDR3 region: CASSLPVGGDYGYTF. The CDR3 nucleotides are TGTGCCAGCAGCCTTCCCGTAGGGGGCGACTATGGCTACACCTTC.

This CDR3 is CATSSSGTLTYEQYF. The CDR3 region has the DNA TGTGCCACCAGCAGCTCCGGGACTCTTACCTACGAGCAGTACTTC. The chain carries TRBV15 and TRBJ2-7, with D perhaps matching TRBD2 (6 bases). Between the trimmed V and J ends, which lost 3 bases and 2 bases, there was a span of 14 bases. The germline V gene encodes CDR1 LNHNV and CDR2 YYDKDF (reference sequence). The CDR3 length is 15 residues.

The chain employs TRBV7-9 and TRBJ1-4, with a tentative D call TRBD1 (6 bases). CDR1 is SEHNR and CDR2 is FQNEAQ in the germline V gene (reference sequence). V lost 10 bases to trimming and J lost 8 bases, with 17 bases between them. This CDR3 is 13 amino acids long. The CDR3 sequence is CATTDSYDEKLFF. The CDR3 DNA is TGTGCCACCACGGACAGCTATGACGAAAAACTGTTTTTT.

This clone has more than one count but fewer than ten. The chain uses TRBV7-8 and TRBJ1-5, with D possibly TRBD1 on 5 matching bases. The CDR3 totals 15 residues. The germline CDR1 and CDR2 sequences are SGHVS and FQNEAQ. V gave up 6 bases and J gave up 6 bases, with 18 bases separating them. The CDR3 loop reads CASRQDIFESQPQHF. In DNA form, the CDR3 reads TGTGCCAGCAGACAGGACATTTTCGAGAGTCAGCCCCAGCATTTT.

The chain couples TRBV5-5 to TRBJ1-2; D perhaps matches TRBD1 (5 bases). Per the germline V gene, CDR1 is SGHKS and CDR2 is YYEKEE (reference sequence). The CDR3 loop spans 15 amino acids. The germline V and J ends were trimmed by 4 bases and 1 base, with 14 bases remaining between them. Here the CDR3 DNA reads TGTGCCAGCAGCACGAGGACACAATTTAACTATGGCTACACCTTC. This translates into CASSTRTQFNYGYTF.

The chain couples TRBV30 to TRBJ2-3; 12 bases agree with TRBD2. The CDR3 spans 17 residues. V lost 0 bases, J lost 1 base, and 5 bases stayed unmatched. Germline V gene data show CDR1 as GTSNPN and CDR2 as SVGIG (reference sequence). The CDR3, as DNA: TGTGCCTGGAGTGTACGGGGACTAGCGGGTCGCACAGATACGCAGTATTTT. Residues: CAWSVRGLAGRTDTQYF.

This chain links TRBV28 with TRBJ2-5; 7 bases line up with TRBD2. CDR1 and CDR2 from the germline V gene are MDHEN and SYDVKM. With V trimmed by 3 bases and J by 10 bases, 11 bases remained unmatched. The CDR3 runs to 14 residues. In nucleotides, the CDR3 is TGTGCCAGCAGTTTTTCTATCGCGGGGGTGAGCCAGTACTTC. Amino acid sequence: CASSFSIAGVSQYF.

This chain links TRBV6-1 with TRBJ1-3; D is ambiguous. Germline V gene lookup returns CDR1 MNHNS and CDR2 SASEGT. Trimming took off 3 bases at V and 4 bases at J, with 10 bases between the two ends. This CDR3 is built from 14 residues. CDR3 sequence: CASSDRFSGNTIYF. The CDR3 DNA reads as TGTGCCAGCAGTGACCGGTTTTCGGGAAACACCATATATTTT.

This chain connects TRBV11-2 to TRBJ2-3; TRBD2 agrees at 7 bases. Looked up from germline, CDR1 is SGHAT and CDR2 is FQNNGV. The junction had 9 bases not matched to a gene; V was cut back by 5 bases and J by 1 base. The length of the CDR3 is 16 residues. CDR3 sequence (DNA): TGTGCCAGCAGCACGGGACTATTGTTGGGCACAGATACGCAGTATTTT. Its translation: CASSTGLLLGTDTQYF.